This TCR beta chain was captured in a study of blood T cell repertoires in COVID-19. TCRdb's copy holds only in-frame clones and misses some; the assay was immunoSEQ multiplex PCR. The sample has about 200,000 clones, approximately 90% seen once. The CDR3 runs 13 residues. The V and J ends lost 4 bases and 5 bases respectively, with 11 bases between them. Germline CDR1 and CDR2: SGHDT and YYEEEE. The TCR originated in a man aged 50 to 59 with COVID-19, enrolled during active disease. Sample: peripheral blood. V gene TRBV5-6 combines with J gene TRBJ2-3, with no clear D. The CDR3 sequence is CASSQRPVDTQYF. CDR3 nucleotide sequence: TGTGCCAGCAGCCAACGCCCAGTAGATACGCAGTATTTT.